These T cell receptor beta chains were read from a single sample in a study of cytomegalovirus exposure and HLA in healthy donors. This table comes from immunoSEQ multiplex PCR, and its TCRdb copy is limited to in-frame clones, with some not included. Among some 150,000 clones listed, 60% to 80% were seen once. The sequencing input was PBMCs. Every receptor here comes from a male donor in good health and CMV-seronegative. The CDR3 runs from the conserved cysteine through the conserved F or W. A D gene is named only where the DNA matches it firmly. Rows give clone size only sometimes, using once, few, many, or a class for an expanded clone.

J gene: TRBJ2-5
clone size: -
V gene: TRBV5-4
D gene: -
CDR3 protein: CASSARDFQETQYF
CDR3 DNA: TGTGCCAGCAGCGCCCGGGACTTCCAAGAGACCCAGTACTTC

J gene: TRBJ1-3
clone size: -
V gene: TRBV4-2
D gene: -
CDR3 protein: CASSQESGAGNTIYF
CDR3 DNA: TGTGCCAGCAGCCAAGAGTCAGGGGCTGGAAACACCATATATTTT

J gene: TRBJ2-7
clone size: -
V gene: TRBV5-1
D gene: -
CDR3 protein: CASSLSLQGYEQYF
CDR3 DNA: TGCGCCAGCAGCTTGAGCCTACAGGGCTACGAGCAGTACTTC

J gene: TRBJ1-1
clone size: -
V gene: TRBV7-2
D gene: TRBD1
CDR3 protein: CASSSQGDTEAFF
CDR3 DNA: TGTGCCAGCAGCTCACAGGGGGACACTGAAGCTTTCTTT

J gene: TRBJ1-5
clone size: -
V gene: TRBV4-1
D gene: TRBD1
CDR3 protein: CASSQPTGPRSQPQHF
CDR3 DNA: TGCGCCAGCAGCCAACCGACAGGGCCCCGCAGTCAGCCCCAGCATTTT

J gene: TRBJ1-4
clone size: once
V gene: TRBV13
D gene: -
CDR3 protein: CASSQQGFNEKLFF
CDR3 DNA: TGTGCCAGCAGCCAACAGGGATTTAATGAAAAACTGTTTTTT

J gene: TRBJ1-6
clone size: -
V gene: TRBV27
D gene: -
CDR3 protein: CASSPSGGYNSPLHF
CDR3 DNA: TGTGCCAGCAGTCCTAGCGGGGGGTATAATTCACCCCTCCACTTT

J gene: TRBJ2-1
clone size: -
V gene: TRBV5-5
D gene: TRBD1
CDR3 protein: CASSFNRGNEQFF
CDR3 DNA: TGTGCCAGCAGCTTTAACAGGGGCAATGAGCAGTTCTTC

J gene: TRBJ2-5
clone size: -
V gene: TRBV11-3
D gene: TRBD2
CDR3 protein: CASSSGLAKTQYF
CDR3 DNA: TGTGCCAGCAGCTCAGGACTAGCGAAGACCCAGTACTTC

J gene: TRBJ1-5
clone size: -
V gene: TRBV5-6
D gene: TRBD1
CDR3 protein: CASSKTGLNQPQHF
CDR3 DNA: TGTGCCAGCAGCAAGACAGGGCTGAATCAGCCCCAGCATTTT

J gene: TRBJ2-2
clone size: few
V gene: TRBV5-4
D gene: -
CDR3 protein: CASSLPANTGELFF
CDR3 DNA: TGTGCCAGCAGCCTCCCAGCGAACACCGGGGAGCTGTTTTTT

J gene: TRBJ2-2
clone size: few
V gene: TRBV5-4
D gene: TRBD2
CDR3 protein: CASSSGANTGELFF
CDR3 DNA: TGTGCCAGCTCGAGCGGGGCGAACACCGGGGAGCTGTTTTTT

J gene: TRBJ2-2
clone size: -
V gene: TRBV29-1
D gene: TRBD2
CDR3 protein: CSVALAGLLTGELFF
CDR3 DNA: TGCAGCGTAGCATTAGCGGGCCTTCTCACCGGGGAGCTGTTTTTT

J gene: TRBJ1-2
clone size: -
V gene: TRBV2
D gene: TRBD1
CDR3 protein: CASTLRRGQGDYGYTF
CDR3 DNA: TGTGCCAGCACCCTGCGGCGGGGACAGGGAGACTATGGCTACACCTTC

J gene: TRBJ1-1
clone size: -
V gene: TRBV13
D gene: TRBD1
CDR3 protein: CASSVRQGAEAFF
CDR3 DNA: TGTGCCAGCAGCGTAAGACAGGGCGCTGAAGCTTTCTTT

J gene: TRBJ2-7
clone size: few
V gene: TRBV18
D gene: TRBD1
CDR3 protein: CASSRDRRNYEQYF
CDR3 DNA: TGTGCCAGCTCACGGGACAGACGAAACTACGAGCAGTACTTC

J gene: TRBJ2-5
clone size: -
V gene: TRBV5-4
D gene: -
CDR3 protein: CASRSEETQYF
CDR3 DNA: TGTGCCAGCAGATCCGAGGAGACCCAGTACTTC

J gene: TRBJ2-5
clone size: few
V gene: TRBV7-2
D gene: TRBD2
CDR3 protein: CASSFSGGGETQYF
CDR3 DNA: TGTGCCAGCAGCTTTTCCGGGGGGGGCGAGACCCAGTACTTC

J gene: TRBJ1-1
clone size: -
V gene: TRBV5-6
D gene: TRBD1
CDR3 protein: CASSRQGFSTEAFF
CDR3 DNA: TGTGCCAGCAGCCGACAGGGGTTTAGTACTGAAGCTTTCTTT

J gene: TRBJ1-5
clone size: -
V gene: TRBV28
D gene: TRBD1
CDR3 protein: CASSPTGGSNQPQHF
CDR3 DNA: TGTGCCAGCAGCCCGACAGGGGGCAGCAATCAGCCCCAGCATTTT

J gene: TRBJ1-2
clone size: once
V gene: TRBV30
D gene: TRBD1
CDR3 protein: CAWSEDRGFYGYTF
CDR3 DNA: TGTGCCTGGAGCGAAGACAGGGGGTTCTATGGCTACACCTTC

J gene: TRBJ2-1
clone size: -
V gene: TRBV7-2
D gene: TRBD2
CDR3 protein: CASWLGGGNEQFF
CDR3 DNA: TGTGCCAGTTGGCTCGGGGGGGGCAATGAGCAGTTCTTC

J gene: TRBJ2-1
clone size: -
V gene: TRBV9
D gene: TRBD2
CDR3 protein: CASSVDGRANEQFF
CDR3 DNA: TGTGCCAGCAGCGTAGACGGGAGGGCCAATGAGCAGTTCTTC

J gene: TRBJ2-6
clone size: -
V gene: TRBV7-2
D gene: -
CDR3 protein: CASSFPSGLGANVLTF
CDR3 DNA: TGTGCCAGCAGCTTCCCTTCAGGGCTAGGGGCCAACGTCCTGACTTTC

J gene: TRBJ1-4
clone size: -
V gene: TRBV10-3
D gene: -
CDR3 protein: CAIRRESNEKLFF
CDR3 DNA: TGTGCCATCAGGCGGGAGAGTAATGAAAAACTGTTTTTT

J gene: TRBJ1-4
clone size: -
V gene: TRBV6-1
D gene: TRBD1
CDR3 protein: CASTNRGRGEKLFF
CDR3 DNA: TGTGCCAGCACCAACAGGGGGCGAGGTGAAAAACTGTTTTTT

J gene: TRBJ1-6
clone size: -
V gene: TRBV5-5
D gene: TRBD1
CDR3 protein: CASSLWTGAPLHF
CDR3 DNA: TGTGCCAGCAGCTTGTGGACAGGGGCACCCCTCCACTTT

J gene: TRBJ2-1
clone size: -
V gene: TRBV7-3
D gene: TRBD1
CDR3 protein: CASSLGGTGANNEQFF
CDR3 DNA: TGTGCCAGCAGCTTAGGAGGGACAGGGGCCAACAATGAGCAGTTCTTC

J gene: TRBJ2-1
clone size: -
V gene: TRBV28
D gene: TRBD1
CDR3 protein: CASSPTGGYNEQFF
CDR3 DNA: TGTGCCAGCAGTCCGACAGGGGGATACAATGAGCAGTTCTTC

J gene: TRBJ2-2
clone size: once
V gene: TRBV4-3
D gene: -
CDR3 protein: CASSQGSWGSNTGELFF
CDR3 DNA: TGCGCCAGCAGCCAAGGGTCTTGGGGCTCAAACACCGGGGAGCTGTTTTTT

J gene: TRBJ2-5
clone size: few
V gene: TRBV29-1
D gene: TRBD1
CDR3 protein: CSVPAGGQETQYF
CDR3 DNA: TGCAGCGTCCCCGCAGGGGGCCAAGAGACCCAGTACTTC

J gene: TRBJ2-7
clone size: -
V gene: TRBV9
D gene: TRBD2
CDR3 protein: CASSAPERDYEQYF
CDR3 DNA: TGTGCCAGCAGCGCCCCCGAGCGGGACTACGAGCAGTACTTC

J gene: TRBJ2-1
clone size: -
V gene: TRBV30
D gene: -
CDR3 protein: CAWSVLAAPYNEQFF
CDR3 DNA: TGTGCCTGGAGTGTTTTGGCGGCCCCCTACAATGAGCAGTTCTTC

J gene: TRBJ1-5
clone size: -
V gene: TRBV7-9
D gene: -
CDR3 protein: CASSSQGYQPQHF
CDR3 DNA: TGTGCCAGCAGTTCCCAGGGGTATCAGCCCCAGCATTTT

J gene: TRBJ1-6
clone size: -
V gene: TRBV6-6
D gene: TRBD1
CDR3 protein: CASSSNRGTDNSPLHF
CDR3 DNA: TGTGCCAGCAGTTCCAACCGGGGGACAGATAATTCACCCCTCCACTTT